Listed below are T cell receptor beta chains from one sample, sequenced in a study of blood T cell repertoires in COVID-19. Profiling relied on immunoSEQ multiplex PCR, and the TCRdb table lists in-frame clones only, not all of them. The table has about 270,000 clones, about nine tenths seen once; the top ten hold roughly 2.3%. The sample comprised peripheral blood. Receptors originate from a man in his forties or fifties with acute or convalescent COVID-19. Each CDR3 is given with its conserved first and last residue. A D gene is named only where the DNA matches it firmly.

d_gene	j_gene	len	v_gene	CDR3aa	CDR3nt
-	TRBJ1-6	14	TRBV11-1	CASSRGGGYSPLHF	TGTGCCAGCAGTCGCGGGGGGGGCTATTCACCCCTCCACTTT
-	TRBJ1-2	14	TRBV5-8	CASSLDGNYDGYTF	TGTGCCAGCAGCTTGGACGGAAACTATGATGGCTACACCTTC
-	TRBJ1-5	11	TRBV12-5	CASGPQAPQHF	TGTGCTAGTGGTCCCCAGGCACCCCAGCATTTT
TRBD1	TRBJ1-2	15	TRBV3-1/TRBV3-2	CASSQVTGGNYGYTF	TGTGCCAGCAGCCAAGTCACAGGGGGCAACTATGGCTACACCTTC
-	TRBJ1-5	14	TRBV19	CASTTGHSNQPQHF	TGTGCCAGTACCACAGGGCATAGCAATCAGCCCCAGCATTTT
-	TRBJ1-3	15	TRBV9	CASSPAGNSGNTIYF	TGTGCCAGCAGCCCCGCAGGGAACTCTGGAAACACCATATATTTT
TRBD2	TRBJ2-7	20	TRBV27	CASSPAHGLAGGPSSYEQYF	TGTGCCAGCAGCCCCGCCCACGGACTAGCGGGGGGCCCGAGCTCCTACGAGCAGTACTTC
-	TRBJ2-5	15	TRBV18	CASSPSLGQQETQYF	TGTGCCAGCTCACCATCGTTAGGACAGCAAGAGACCCAGTACTTC
-	TRBJ2-7	15	TRBV30	CAWSPGGASPHEQYF	TGTGCCTGGAGTCCCGGCGGAGCCAGCCCCCACGAGCAGTACTTC
TRBD1	TRBJ1-5	15	TRBV19	CASSRDRASLQPQHF	TGTGCCAGCTCCCGGGACAGGGCCTCCCTTCAGCCCCAGCATTTT
TRBD1	TRBJ1-2	15	TRBV5-8	CASSFPDRVGGGYTF	TGTGCCAGCAGCTTCCCGGACAGGGTAGGGGGTGGCTACACCTTC
TRBD1	TRBJ1-1	16	TRBV18	CASSPLSGTGNTEAFF	TGTGCCAGCTCACCCCTTTCGGGGACAGGGAACACTGAAGCTTTCTTT
-	TRBJ2-1	14	TRBV7-2	CASSSRGSYNEQFF	TGTGCCAGCAGCTCCCGCGGGTCCTACAATGAGCAGTTCTTC
TRBD1	TRBJ2-3	13	TRBV6-5	CASSYGQENTQYF	TGTGCCAGCAGTTACGGACAGGAGAATACGCAGTATTTT
TRBD1	TRBJ1-4	17	TRBV18	CASSPAGQGTTNEKLFF	TGTGCCAGCTCACCAGCGGGACAGGGAACAACTAATGAAAAACTGTTTTTT
-	TRBJ2-7	14	TRBV13	CASSLGGRDYEQYF	TGTGCCAGCAGCTTAGGCGGCAGGGACTACGAGCAGTACTTC
TRBD1	TRBJ2-5	13	TRBV29-1	CSVELDRRETQYF	TGCAGCGTTGAACTGGACAGGAGAGAGACCCAGTACTTC
-	TRBJ2-7	14	TRBV18	CASSTQQGLGEQYF	TGTGCCAGCTCAACCCAACAGGGCCTCGGCGAGCAGTACTTC
-	TRBJ2-5	18	TRBV5-4	CASSFLLGAQEGGNTQYF	TGTGCCAGCAGCTTCTTACTGGGGGCCCAAGAGGGGGGGAATACCCAGTACTTC
-	TRBJ1-5	14	TRBV3-1/TRBV3-2	CASSPPGSNQPQHF	TGTGCCAGCAGCCCCCCGGGGTCTAATCAGCCCCAGCATTTT
-	TRBJ1-4	13	TRBV19	CASRGAVDEKLFF	TGTGCCAGTAGGGGGGCAGTTGACGAAAAACTGTTTTTT
-	TRBJ1-5	15	TRBV5-1	CASSLDGQGYQPQHF	TGCGCCAGCAGCTTGGATGGGCAGGGATATCAGCCCCAGCATTTT
TRBD1	TRBJ1-6	16	TRBV3-1/TRBV3-2	CASSQEWGTGVSPLHF	TGTGCCAGCAGCCAAGAGTGGGGGACAGGGGTTTCACCCCTCCACTTT